This TCR beta chain originates from a study of Tregs in tolerant kidney transplant recipients. CDR3 length equals 13 residues. The V and J ends lost 2 bases and 8 bases respectively, with 10 bases between them. The germline gives CDR1 MNHEY, CDR2 SVGEGT. As to this clone: Its specificity is unknown. The read ends 3 residues shy of where the CDR3 ends; the end is completed using the germline J gene.

CD4+CD25+CD127- Tregs, CD4+CD25- non-Tregs, CD4 and CD8 cells were sorted. The data were produced by immunoSEQ multiplex PCR, yet TCRdb's version contains in-frame clones alone and is incomplete. The clone table shows 25,000 to 35,000 clones, with the ten largest holding about 8.1%. Notes on the study in general: Biological reproducibility was not directly addressed in this study.

The sequence was obtained from a human donor who received a combined kidney and bone marrow transplant. Sequencing was performed on CD8+ T cells from blood, taken before the transplant. The rearrangement links TRBV6-2 or TRBV6-3 to TRBJ2-1, with D uncertain. The covered CDR3 bases are TGTGCCAGCAGTTACGGCCCCTGGTATGAG. Translated: CASSYGPWYE. The entire CDR3 sequence reads CASSYGPWYEQFF.